This T cell receptor beta chain came from a study of blood T cell repertoires in COVID-19. Turning to the study itself: Samples came from the United States, Italy and Spain, spanning acute and convalescent COVID-19.

Germline V lookup: CDR1 SNHLY, CDR2 FYNNEI. CDR3 length equals 13 residues. The V gene lost 4 bases and the J gene lost 2 bases, with 8 bases spanning the gap. TCRdb's copy holds only in-frame clones and misses some; the assay was immunoSEQ multiplex PCR. The sample lists roughly 400,000 clones, roughly nine tenths seen once, with about 0.86% in the top ten. The rearrangement links TRBV2 to TRBJ1-2, with D hard to call. The clonotype was recovered from a woman between 40 and 50 years old who had been exposed to COVID-19. The sequencing sample was made of PBMCs or T cells enriched from blood (not recorded which). The CDR3 nucleotides are TGTGCCAGCAGTGCAGTCCGAAACTATGGCTACACCTTC. Translated, it gives CASSAVRNYGYTF.